Detailed here is one T cell receptor (beta chain). The data are from a study of T-cell reconstitution after alpha-beta-depleted transplantation in children. A library of TCRbeta sequences, prepared with unique molecular identifiers, was generated. TCRdb re-analysed the PCR reads in MiXCR, keeping a single row per CDR3 protein. The sample shows more than 200,000 distinct CDR3 sequences, 25% of them seen only once. The CDR3 has 14 amino acids. Trimming pared 0 bases from V and 3 bases from J, leaving 11 bases between. CDR1 and CDR2 (germline): SQVTM, ANQGSEA. The chain joins TRBV29-1 to TRBJ2-5; a weak D match, TRBD1 (6 bases). The receptor's source is a girl aged 2 to 9 with Fanconi anemia, due to receive a stem cell transplant. The sequencing used PBMCs, collected before TCRalphabeta/CD19-depleted stem cell transplant. The CDR3, as DNA: TGCAGCGTTGAAGATGGGACATGGGAAGAGACCCAGTACTTC. This gives the protein CSVEDGTWEETQYF.